The T cell receptor beta chain under discussion was sequenced for a study of blood T cell repertoires in COVID-19. This clone came up a few times. In germline, CDR1 is LNHDA, CDR2 SQIVND (reference sequence). Trimming shortened V by 7 bases and J by 3 bases, and 15 bases separated the two germline ends. The CDR3 is made up of 15 amino acids. Data came from immunoSEQ multiplex PCR; TCRdb stores just in-frame clones and leaves some out. The sample carries 200,000 to 300,000 clones, more than 85% recorded once. The material sequenced was PBMCs or T cells enriched from blood (not recorded which). The rearrangement links TRBV19 to TRBJ2-2; D is perhaps TRBD2 (7 bases). This receptor was obtained from a woman aged 25 to 39 who had recovered from COVID-19. The CDR3 nucleotides are TGTGCCAGTATAGGGGGGGCGCGGGACACCGGGGAGCTGTTTTTT. It codes for CASIGGARDTGELFF.